The rows below give T cell receptor beta chains drawn from one sample of a study of blood T cells in healthy people across ages. TCRdb processed the 5' RACE reads anew with MiXCR; each CDR3 protein has one entry. This sample carries 1,500,000 or so distinct CDR3 sequences, around 59% of them seen once, and the ten largest clones take 6.5% to 8.5%. Material: blood. Every receptor here comes from a man aged 18 to 30 in good health. Each CDR3 is given with its conserved first and last residue. The D gene is left open where the match is weak. Size is omitted from some rows. Given values are once, few, many or a class for expanded clones.

TRBV4-1	-	TRBJ2-7	-	CASSKMGTGNYEQYF	TGCGCCAGCAGCAAAATGGGGACGGGAAACTACGAGCAGTACTTC
TRBV18	-	TRBJ1-5	TRBD1	CASSPRSTGVTEQPQHF	TGTGCCAGCTCGCCGCGGTCGACAGGGGTCACAGAACAGCCCCAGCATTTT
TRBV11-1	-	TRBJ2-3	TRBD2	CASSSPGAGGEADTQYF	TGTGCCAGCAGCTCCCCCGGAGCGGGAGGCGAGGCAGATACGCAGTATTTT
TRBV4-1	-	TRBJ2-7	-	CASSQVLQSLGQNYEQYF	TGCGCCAGCAGCCAAGTCCTCCAGTCCCTCGGACAGAACTACGAGCAGTACTTC
TRBV5-1	-	TRBJ1-5	TRBD1	CTSSWDREQPQHF	TGCACCAGCAGCTGGGACAGGGAACAGCCCCAGCATTTT
TRBV5-1	-	TRBJ1-4	-	CASSLAVGRTNEKLFF	TGCGCCAGCAGCTTGGCCGTGGGGAGGACTAATGAAAAACTGTTTTTT
TRBV5-1	-	TRBJ2-7	TRBD2	CASSPNSISGRAYNEQYF	TGCGCCAGCAGCCCAAACTCGATTAGCGGGAGGGCCTACAATGAGCAGTACTTC
TRBV28	-	TRBJ2-7	-	CASFPDGRGVDEQYF	TGTGCCAGCTTCCCCGACGGCAGGGGAGTCGACGAGCAGTACTTC
TRBV4-3	-	TRBJ2-6	-	CASSQDRFSETGRGANVLTF	TGCGCCAGCAGCCAAGATCGGTTTTCAGAAACAGGGCGAGGGGCCAACGTCCTGACTTTC
TRBV7-9	-	TRBJ2-7	-	CASRKNTFSYEQYF	TGTGCCAGCAGGAAGAACACCTTTTCCTACGAGCAGTACTTC
TRBV7-8	-	TRBJ2-7	-	CASSFNRQNYEQYF	TGTGCCAGCAGCTTTAACCGTCAAAACTACGAGCAGTACTTC
TRBV4-3	few	TRBJ1-5	TRBD1	CASSPRTGAQPQHF	TGCGCCAGCAGCCCCCGGACAGGGGCTCAGCCCCAGCATTTT
TRBV28	-	TRBJ1-2	-	CASSPLPLGYTF	TGTGCCAGCAGCCCTCTCCCGCTTGGCTACACCTTC
TRBV9	-	TRBJ2-5	TRBD1	CASSVGTGTGALETQYF	TGTGCCAGCAGCGTAGGAACCGGGACAGGGGCTTTGGAGACCCAGTACTTC
TRBV29-1	-	TRBJ1-1	-	CSVEVNSDEAFF	TGCAGCGTTGAAGTAAACAGTGATGAAGCTTTCTTT
TRBV10-3	few	TRBJ1-1	-	CAISRDLLSTEAFF	TGTGCCATCTCCCGGGACCTTCTATCCACTGAAGCTTTCTTT
TRBV2	few	TRBJ2-3	TRBD1	CASSEAGTATDTQYF	TGTGCCAGCAGTGAAGCAGGGACAGCCACAGATACGCAGTATTTT
TRBV28	-	TRBJ1-1	-	CASSTTGILPNTEAFF	TGTGCCAGCAGTACCACAGGGATCCTCCCGAACACTGAAGCTTTCTTT
TRBV10-2	-	TRBJ2-3	TRBD2	CASSRTSGRTSTDTQYF	TGCGCCAGCAGCAGGACTAGCGGGAGGACTAGCACAGATACGCAGTATTTT
TRBV20-1	-	TRBJ2-4	TRBD2	CSAELAGGGESQYF	TGCAGTGCAGAGCTGGCGGGAGGCGGGGAGAGCCAGTACTTC
TRBV7-2	-	TRBJ1-4	-	CASSLVRDLGEKLFF	TGTGCCAGCAGCTTAGTTAGGGACCTGGGTGAAAAACTGTTTTTT
TRBV24-1	-	TRBJ1-1	TRBD1	CATATGKNTEAFF	TGTGCCACCGCGACAGGGAAGAACACTGAAGCTTTCTTT
TRBV29-1	few	TRBJ2-7	-	CSAQRGGNYEQYF	TGCAGCGCCCAAAGGGGAGGAAACTACGAGCAGTACTTC
TRBV4-3	few	TRBJ2-7	-	CASSLGSNAGGSSYEQYF	TGCGCCAGCAGCCTAGGGTCGAATGCTGGGGGATCTTCCTACGAGCAGTACTTC
TRBV7-2	-	TRBJ2-3	-	CASSSLGGVTDTQYF	TGTGCCAGCAGCTCCCTTGGCGGGGTCACAGATACGCAGTATTTT
TRBV4-1	few	TRBJ2-7	TRBD2	CASSQGESGGASYEQYF	TGCGCCAGCAGCCAAGGAGAATCGGGGGGGGCATCCTACGAGCAGTACTTC
TRBV10-3	few	TRBJ2-1	-	CAINPGTTNYNEQFF	TGTGCCATCAACCCCGGGACCACCAACTACAATGAGCAGTTCTTC
TRBV14	-	TRBJ2-7	TRBD1	CASSFRQGVNEQYF	TGTGCCAGCAGCTTTCGACAGGGCGTCAACGAGCAGTACTTC
TRBV6-1	-	TRBJ2-7	-	CASSERTKDYEQYF	TGTGCCAGCAGTGAAAGGACTAAAGACTACGAGCAGTACTTC
TRBV4-1	-	TRBJ1-2	TRBD1	CASSPRGVKNYGYTF	TGCGCCAGCAGCCCCAGGGGGGTAAAGAACTATGGCTACACCTTC
TRBV4-1	-	TRBJ2-5	-	CASSQVGALGTQYF	TGCGCCAGCAGCCAAGTTGGTGCGTTAGGGACCCAGTACTTC
TRBV20-1	once	TRBJ2-1	-	CSAHRRGTPPNEQFF	TGCAGTGCCCACCGAAGGGGGACCCCCCCCAATGAGCAGTTCTTC
TRBV4-2	few	TRBJ2-1	-	CASSQLTTKVNEQFF	TGTGCCAGCAGCCAACTCACTACTAAGGTCAATGAGCAGTTCTTC
TRBV5-1	few	TRBJ2-1	TRBD1	CASSLTTGPNEQFF	TGCGCCAGCAGCTTGACGACAGGGCCTAACGAGCAGTTCTTC
TRBV6-5	few	TRBJ1-2	-	CASSAGLQLANYGYTF	TGTGCCAGCTCCGCGGGGCTTCAGTTAGCTAACTATGGCTACACCTTC
TRBV7-9	few	TRBJ1-2	TRBD1	CASSSPGTERYGYTF	TGTGCCAGCAGCTCGCCCGGGACAGAGCGTTATGGCTACACCTTC
TRBV3-1	-	TRBJ2-1	-	CASSQDVLTSNEQFF	TGTGCCAGCAGCCAAGACGTTCTGACATCCAATGAGCAGTTCTTC
TRBV6-5	-	TRBJ2-7	-	CASSGEGGYEQYF	TGTGCCAGCAGTGGGGAGGGGGGTTACGAGCAGTACTTC
TRBV29-1	-	TRBJ2-1	TRBD1	CSVIVRGPQNEQFF	TGCAGCGTTATAGTAAGGGGGCCGCAGAATGAGCAGTTCTTC
TRBV5-1	few	TRBJ1-2	-	CASSPEVGGADYGYTF	TGCGCCAGCAGCCCTGAAGTCGGGGGCGCGGACTATGGCTACACCTTC
TRBV7-8	-	TRBJ1-2	-	CASSFAQGPIGGGYTF	TGTGCCAGCAGCTTTGCGCAGGGACCGATTGGGGGTGGCTACACCTTC